One sample yielded the 10 T cell receptor beta chains listed below, sequenced in a study of CD8+CD57+ T cells in acquired aplastic anemia. Selection for sequencing was limited to patients who had shown CD8+CD57+ cell expansion by flow cytometry. The TCR beta profiling, which covered VDJ combination and CDR3 sequence, was carried out using genomic DNA as the template. TCRdb used MiXCR to reprocess the reads, holding one entry per CDR3 protein. This sample carries about 160,000 distinct CDR3 sequences, 40% to 60% of them seen once, and the ten largest clones take under 40%. Sequencing was carried out using sorted CD4+, CD8+, or CD8+CD57+ T cells (not recorded which) from PBMCs. The receptors originated from a human donor with aplastic anemia.

This clonotype occurred many times. The chain uses TRBV7-9 and TRBJ2-1; tentatively, D is TRBD2 (6 bases). V lost 4 bases and J 2 bases, leaving 12 bases between the germline ends. Germline-derived CDR1 and CDR2 are SEHNR and FQNEAQ (reference sequence). This CDR3 spans 15 amino acids. The CDR3 reads CASSYLAIPYNEQFF. DNA of the CDR3: TGTGCCAGCAGCTACCTAGCGATACCCTACAATGAGCAGTTCTTC.

This clonotype was detected only a few times. A much larger clonotype is one base distant, so this may be a read error. This chain joins TRBV9 and TRBJ2-7; possible D gene TRBD2, 6 bases. CDR3 length: 14 residues. With 3 bases removed from V and 3 bases from J, the gap between germline ends came to 13 bases. The germline CDR1 and CDR2 sequences are SGDLS and YYNGEE. The CDR3 region is CASSAGVSYYEQYF. DNA of the CDR3: TGTGCCAGCAGCGCGGGGGTCTCCTACTACGAGCAGTACTTC.

This clonotype was seen many times. V and J are TRBV30 and TRBJ2-7; 11 bases map to TRBD2. The junction had 7 bases not matched to a gene; V was cut back by 3 bases and J by 6 bases. Germline assignment: CDR1 GTSNPN and CDR2 SVGIG (reference sequence). The CDR3 has 14 amino acids. The CDR3 DNA reads as TGTGCCTGGAGCGAGACTAGCGGGATTTCCGAGCAGTACTTC. Translated: CAWSETSGISEQYF.

This clonotype was seen ten or more times. V and J are TRBV15 and TRBJ2-7; a weak D match, TRBD1 (6 bases). The CDR3 contains 17 residues. Trimming left V 1 base short and J 0 bases short, with 16 bases between. Per germline, CDR1 LNHNV and CDR2 YYDKDF (reference sequence). CDR3 sequence reads: CATSRVYQGRTSYEQYF. The CDR3 nucleotides are TGTGCCACCAGCAGAGTATACCAGGGGCGAACCTCCTACGAGCAGTACTTC.

This chain connects TRBV6-1 to TRBJ2-2, with TRBD1 identical over 8 bases. The CDR3 has 14 amino acids. V lost 11 bases and J lost 6; bases outside the gene matches: 11. The germline CDR1 and CDR2 sequences are MNHNS and SASEGT. The CDR3 is CAVLDRGSAGELFF. The CDR3 coding sequence is TGTGCCGTTCTAGACAGGGGAAGTGCCGGGGAGCTGTTTTTT.

This clonotype was recorded only once. This chain links TRBV7-3 with TRBJ2-2; 10 nucleotides line up with TRBD2. CDR1 SGHTA and CDR2 FQGTGA come from the germline V gene. Unmatched junction bases numbered 5, after V lost 0 bases and J lost 1 base. The CDR3 covers 18 residues. The CDR3 DNA is TGTGCCAGCAGCTTAACGCTAATAGCGGGAGGGAACACCGGGGAGCTGTTTTTT. Its translation is CASSLTLIAGGNTGELFF.

The chain carries TRBV7-2 and TRBJ2-7, with TRBD1 identical over 8 bases. Germline V gene lookup returns CDR1 SGHTA and CDR2 FQGNSA. This CDR3 has 13 residues. Trimming cost V 1 base and J 6 bases; bases outside gene matches: 2. This CDR3 is CASSLGTGPEQYF. The CDR3 DNA is TGTGCCAGCAGCTTAGGGACAGGGCCCGAGCAGTACTTC.

This sequence joins TRBV25-1 and TRBJ2-1; D possibly uses TRBD1 or TRBD2 (5 bases each). Deletions cut 6 bases from V and 2 bases from J, with 14 bases between. Germline V lookup: CDR1 MGHDK, CDR2 SYGVNS. The CDR3 length is 15 residues. CDR3 nucleotides: TGTGCCAGCAGGGCAGGGACGGACCCCTACAATGAGCAGTTCTTC. Translated: CASRAGTDPYNEQFF.

This clonotype was seen ten or more times. V usage is TRBV2 and J usage is TRBJ2-7, with 10 positions matching TRBD2. CDR3 size: 15 residues. From germline, CDR1 is SNHLY and CDR2 FYNNEI. V trimming: 8 bases; J trimming: 5 bases; junction bases outside the gene matches: 12. CDR3 DNA: TGTGCCAGCGGTACAGGAGCGGGAGGGCCCGACGAGCAGTACTTC. Protein product: CASGTGAGGPDEQYF.

V usage is TRBV20-1 and J usage is TRBJ2-6; D is possibly TRBD2 (5 bases). The CDR3 contains 14 residues. Looked up from germline, CDR1 is DFQATT and CDR2 is SNEGSKA (reference sequence). Trimming removed 5 bases from V and 4 bases from J, with 12 bases in between. This chain's CDR3 is CSASPGWGANVLTF. The DNA for the CDR3 is TGCAGTGCTTCCCCGGGGTGGGGGGCCAACGTCCTGACTTTC.